Described below is a single T cell receptor (beta chain) sequence and its context. Clones were read by immunoSEQ multiplex PCR, and TCRdb kept only the in-frame ones, dropping some. The sample has fewer than 100,000 clones; roughly nine tenths are singletons. This specimen comes from a study of blood T cell repertoires in COVID-19. Overall study context: Italy, Spain and the United States were the sources of the convalescent and acute COVID-19 samples.

Germline CDR1 reads LNHDA; CDR2 reads SQIVND (reference sequence). The CDR3 runs 14 residues. V dropped 5 bases and J dropped 4 bases, with 14 bases sitting between them. This chain connects TRBV19 to TRBJ1-2; weak D call: TRBD1 (6 bases). The sequence came from a man aged 70 or older with acute or convalescent COVID-19. Sequenced: peripheral blood. CDR3 in amino acids: CASSVSGEGYGYTF. Here the CDR3 DNA reads TGTGCCAGTAGTGTCTCAGGGGAGGGCTATGGCTACACCTTC.